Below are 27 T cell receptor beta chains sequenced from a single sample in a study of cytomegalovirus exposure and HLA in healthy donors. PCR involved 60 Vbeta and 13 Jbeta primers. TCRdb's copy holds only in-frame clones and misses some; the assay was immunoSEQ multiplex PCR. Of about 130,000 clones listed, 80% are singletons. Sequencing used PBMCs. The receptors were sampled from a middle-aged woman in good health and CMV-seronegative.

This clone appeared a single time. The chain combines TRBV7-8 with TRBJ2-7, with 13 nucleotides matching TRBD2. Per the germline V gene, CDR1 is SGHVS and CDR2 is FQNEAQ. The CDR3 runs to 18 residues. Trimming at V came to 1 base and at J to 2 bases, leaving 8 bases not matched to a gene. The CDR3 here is CASSLDPGLAGDPYEQYF. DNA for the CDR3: TGTGCCAGCAGCTTAGATCCCGGACTAGCGGGAGACCCCTACGAGCAGTACTTC.

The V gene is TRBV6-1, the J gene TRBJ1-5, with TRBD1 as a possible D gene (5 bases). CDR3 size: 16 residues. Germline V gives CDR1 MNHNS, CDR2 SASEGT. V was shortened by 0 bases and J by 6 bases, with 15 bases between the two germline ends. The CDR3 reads CASSEAPDGGGQPQHF. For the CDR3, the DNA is TGTGCCAGCAGTGAAGCGCCGGATGGGGGAGGTCAGCCCCAGCATTTT.

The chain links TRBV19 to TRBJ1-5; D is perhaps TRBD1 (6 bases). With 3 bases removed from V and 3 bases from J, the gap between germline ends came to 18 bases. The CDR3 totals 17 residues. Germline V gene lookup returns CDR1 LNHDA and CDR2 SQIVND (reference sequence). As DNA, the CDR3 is TGTGCCAGTAGTATCGGGCAGGGGAAGCCTTTCAATCAGCCCCAGCATTTT. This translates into CASSIGQGKPFNQPQHF.

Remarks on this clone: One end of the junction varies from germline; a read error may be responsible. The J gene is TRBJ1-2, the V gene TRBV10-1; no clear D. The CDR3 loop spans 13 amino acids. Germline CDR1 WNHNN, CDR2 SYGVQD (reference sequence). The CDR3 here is CASSESLKGGYPF. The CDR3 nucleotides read TGCGCCAGCAGTGAGTCCCTTAAGGGAGGCTACCCCTTC.

The CDR3 sequence: CASSLRARGEQYF. CDR3 coding DNA: TGTGCCAGCAGCTTGAGGGCACGCGGGGAGCAGTACTTC. V and J are TRBV5-6 and TRBJ2-7; weak D call: TRBD2 (5 bases). The CDR3 has 13 amino acids. Germline-derived CDR1 and CDR2 are SGHDT and YYEEEE. The ends were cut back, 1 base at V and 7 bases at J, with 12 bases in the middle.

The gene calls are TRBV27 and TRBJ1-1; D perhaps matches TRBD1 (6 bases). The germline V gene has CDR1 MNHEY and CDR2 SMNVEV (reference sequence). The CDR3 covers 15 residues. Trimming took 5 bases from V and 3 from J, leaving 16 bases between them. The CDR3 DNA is TGTGCCAGCAGTGACCTGCAGGGGCCATACACTGAAGCTTTCTTT. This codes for CASSDLQGPYTEAFF.

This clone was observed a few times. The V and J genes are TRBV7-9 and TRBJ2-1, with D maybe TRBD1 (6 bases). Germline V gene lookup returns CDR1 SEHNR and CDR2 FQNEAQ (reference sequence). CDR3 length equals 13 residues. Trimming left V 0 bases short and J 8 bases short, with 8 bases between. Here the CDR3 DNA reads TGTGCCAGCAGCTTAGCGACAGGCCATGAGCAGTTCTTC. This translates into CASSLATGHEQFF.

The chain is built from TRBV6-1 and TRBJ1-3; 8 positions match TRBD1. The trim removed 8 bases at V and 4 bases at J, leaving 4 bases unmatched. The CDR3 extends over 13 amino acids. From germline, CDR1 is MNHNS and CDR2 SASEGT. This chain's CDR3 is CASRRTGGNTIYF. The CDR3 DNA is TGTGCCAGCCGTAGGACAGGGGGAAACACCATATATTTT.

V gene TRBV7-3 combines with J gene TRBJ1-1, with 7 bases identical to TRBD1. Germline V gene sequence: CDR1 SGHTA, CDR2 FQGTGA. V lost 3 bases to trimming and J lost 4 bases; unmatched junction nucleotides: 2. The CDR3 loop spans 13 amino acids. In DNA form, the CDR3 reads TGTGCCAGCAGCTTCCGACAGGGCACTGAAGCTTTCTTT. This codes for CASSFRQGTEAFF.

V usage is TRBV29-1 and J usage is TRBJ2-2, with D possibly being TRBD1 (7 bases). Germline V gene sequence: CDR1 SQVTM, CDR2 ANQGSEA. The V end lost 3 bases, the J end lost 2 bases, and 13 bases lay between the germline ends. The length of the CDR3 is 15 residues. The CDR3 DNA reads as TGCAGCGTTGACAGGGGGGCCACTAACACCGGGGAGCTGTTTTTT. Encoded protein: CSVDRGATNTGELFF.

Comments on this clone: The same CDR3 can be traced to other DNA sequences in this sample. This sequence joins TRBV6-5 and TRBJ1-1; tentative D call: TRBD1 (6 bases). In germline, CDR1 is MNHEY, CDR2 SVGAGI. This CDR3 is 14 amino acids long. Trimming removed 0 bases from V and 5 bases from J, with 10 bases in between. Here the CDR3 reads CASSYSGGGTEAFF. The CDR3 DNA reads TGTGCCAGCAGTTACTCGGGAGGGGGGACTGAAGCTTTCTTT.

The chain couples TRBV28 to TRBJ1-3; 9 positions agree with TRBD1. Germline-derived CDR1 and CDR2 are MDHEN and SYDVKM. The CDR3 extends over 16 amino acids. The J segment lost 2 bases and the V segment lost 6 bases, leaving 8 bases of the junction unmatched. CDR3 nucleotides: TGTGCCAGCAGAAAACCTCGACAGGGGGCTGGAAACACCATATATTTT. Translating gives CASRKPRQGAGNTIYF.

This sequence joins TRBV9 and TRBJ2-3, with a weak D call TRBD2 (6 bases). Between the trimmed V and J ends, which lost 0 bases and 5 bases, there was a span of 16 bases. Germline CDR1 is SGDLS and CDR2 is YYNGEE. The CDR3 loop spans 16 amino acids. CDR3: CASSVVAGSSGDTQYF. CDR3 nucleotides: TGTGCCAGCAGCGTAGTTGCGGGGTCATCGGGAGATACGCAGTATTTT.

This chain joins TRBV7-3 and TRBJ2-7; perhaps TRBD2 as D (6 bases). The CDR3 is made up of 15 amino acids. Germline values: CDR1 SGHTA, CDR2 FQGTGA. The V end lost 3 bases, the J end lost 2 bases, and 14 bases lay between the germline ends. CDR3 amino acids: CASSLGASAPYEQYF. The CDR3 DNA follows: TGTGCCAGCAGCTTGGGCGCTAGCGCTCCCTACGAGCAGTACTTC.

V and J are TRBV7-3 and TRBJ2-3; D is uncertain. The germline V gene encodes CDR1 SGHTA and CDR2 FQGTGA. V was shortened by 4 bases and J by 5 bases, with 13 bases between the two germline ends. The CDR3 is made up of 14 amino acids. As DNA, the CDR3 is TGTGCCAGCAGCTCCCGGGTAGCACAAGATACGCAGTATTTT. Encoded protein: CASSSRVAQDTQYF.

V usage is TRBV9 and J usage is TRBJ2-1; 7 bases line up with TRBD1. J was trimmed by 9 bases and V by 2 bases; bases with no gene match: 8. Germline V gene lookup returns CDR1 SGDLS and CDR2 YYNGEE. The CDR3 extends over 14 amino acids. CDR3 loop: CASSVRTGRSEQFF. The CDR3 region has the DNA TGTGCCAGCAGCGTGCGGACAGGACGGAGTGAGCAGTTCTTC.

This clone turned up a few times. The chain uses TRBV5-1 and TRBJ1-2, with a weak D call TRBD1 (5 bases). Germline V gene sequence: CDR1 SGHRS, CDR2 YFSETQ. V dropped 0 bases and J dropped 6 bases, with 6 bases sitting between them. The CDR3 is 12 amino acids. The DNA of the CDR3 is TGCGCCAGCAGCTTGGGGGGGGATGGCTACACCTTC. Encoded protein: CASSLGGDGYTF.

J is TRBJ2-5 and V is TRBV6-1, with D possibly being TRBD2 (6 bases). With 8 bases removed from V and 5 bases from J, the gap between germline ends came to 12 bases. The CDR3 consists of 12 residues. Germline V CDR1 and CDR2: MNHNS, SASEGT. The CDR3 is CASGGPPETQYF. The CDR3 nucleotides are TGTGCCAGCGGAGGGCCCCCCGAGACCCAGTACTTC.

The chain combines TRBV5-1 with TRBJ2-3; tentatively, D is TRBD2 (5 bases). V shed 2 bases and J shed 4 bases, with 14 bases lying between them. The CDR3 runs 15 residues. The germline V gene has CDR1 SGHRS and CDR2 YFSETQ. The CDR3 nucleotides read TGCGCCAGCAGCTTTGACGGGAAAGAGGCAGATACGCAGTATTTT. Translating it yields CASSFDGKEADTQYF.

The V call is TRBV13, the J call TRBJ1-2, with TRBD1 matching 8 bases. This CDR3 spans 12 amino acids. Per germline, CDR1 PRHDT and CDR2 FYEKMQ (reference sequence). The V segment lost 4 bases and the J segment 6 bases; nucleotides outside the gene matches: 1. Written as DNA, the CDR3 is TGTGCCAGCAGCTCCAGGGGGCATGGCTACACCTTC. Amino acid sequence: CASSSRGHGYTF.

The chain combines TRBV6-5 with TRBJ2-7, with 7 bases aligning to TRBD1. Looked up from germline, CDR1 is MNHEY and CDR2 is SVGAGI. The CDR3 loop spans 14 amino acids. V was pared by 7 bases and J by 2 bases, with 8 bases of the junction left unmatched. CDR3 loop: CASNPRDRAYEQYF. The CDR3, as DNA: TGTGCCAGCAACCCCCGGGACAGAGCCTACGAGCAGTACTTC.

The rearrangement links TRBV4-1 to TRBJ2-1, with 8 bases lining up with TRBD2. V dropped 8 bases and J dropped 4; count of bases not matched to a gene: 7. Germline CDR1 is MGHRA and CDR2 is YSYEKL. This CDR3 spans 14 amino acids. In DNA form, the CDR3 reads TGCGCCAGCTCACCAAGCGGGGGTTACAATGAGCAGTTCTTC. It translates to CASSPSGGYNEQFF.

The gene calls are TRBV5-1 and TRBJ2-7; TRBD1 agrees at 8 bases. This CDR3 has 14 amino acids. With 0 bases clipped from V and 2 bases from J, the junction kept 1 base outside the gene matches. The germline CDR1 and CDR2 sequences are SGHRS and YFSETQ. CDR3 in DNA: TGCGCCAGCAGCTTGGGACAGGGGCCCTACGAGCAGTACTTC. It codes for CASSLGQGPYEQYF.

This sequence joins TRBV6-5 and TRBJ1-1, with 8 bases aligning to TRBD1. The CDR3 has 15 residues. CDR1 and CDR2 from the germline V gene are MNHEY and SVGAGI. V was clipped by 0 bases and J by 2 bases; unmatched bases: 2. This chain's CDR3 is CASSYSSGGNTEAFF. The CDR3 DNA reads TGTGCCAGCAGTTACTCCTCAGGGGGCAACACTGAAGCTTTCTTT.

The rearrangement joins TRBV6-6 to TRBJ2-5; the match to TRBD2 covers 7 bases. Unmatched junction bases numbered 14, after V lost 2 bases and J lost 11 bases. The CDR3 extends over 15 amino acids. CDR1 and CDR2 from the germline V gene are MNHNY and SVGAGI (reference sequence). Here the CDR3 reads CASSYGWAGDEEQYF. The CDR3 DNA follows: TGTGCCAGCAGTTACGGATGGGCGGGAGACGAGGAGCAGTACTTC.

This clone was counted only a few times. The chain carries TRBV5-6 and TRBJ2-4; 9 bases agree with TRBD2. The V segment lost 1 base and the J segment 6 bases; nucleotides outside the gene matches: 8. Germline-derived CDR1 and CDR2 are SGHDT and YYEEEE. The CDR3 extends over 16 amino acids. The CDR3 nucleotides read TGTGCCAGCAGCTTGCCCAGCGGGGGGCCGGGAAACATTCAGTACTTC. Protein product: CASSLPSGGPGNIQYF.

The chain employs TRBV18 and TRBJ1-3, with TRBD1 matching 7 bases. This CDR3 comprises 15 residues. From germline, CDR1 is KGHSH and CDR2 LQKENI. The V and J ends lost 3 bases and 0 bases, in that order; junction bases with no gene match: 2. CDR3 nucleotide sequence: TGTGCCAGCTCACCGGGACAGCACTCTGGAAACACCATATATTTT. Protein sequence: CASSPGQHSGNTIYF.